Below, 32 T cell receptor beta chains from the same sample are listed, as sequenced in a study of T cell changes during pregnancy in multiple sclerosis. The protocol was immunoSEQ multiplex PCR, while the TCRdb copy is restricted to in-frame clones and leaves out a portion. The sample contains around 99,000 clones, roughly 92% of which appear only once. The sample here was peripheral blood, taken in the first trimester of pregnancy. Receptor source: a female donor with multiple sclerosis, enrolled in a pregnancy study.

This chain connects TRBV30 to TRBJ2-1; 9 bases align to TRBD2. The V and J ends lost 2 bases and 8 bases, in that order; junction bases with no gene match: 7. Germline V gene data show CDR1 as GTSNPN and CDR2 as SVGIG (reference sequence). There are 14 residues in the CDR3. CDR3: CAWSISGRSYEQFF. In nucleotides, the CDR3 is TGTGCCTGGAGTATCAGCGGGAGGTCCTATGAGCAGTTCTTC.

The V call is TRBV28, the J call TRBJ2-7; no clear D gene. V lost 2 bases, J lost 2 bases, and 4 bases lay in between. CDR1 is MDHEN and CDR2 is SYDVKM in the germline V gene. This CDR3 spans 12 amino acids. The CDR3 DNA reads TGTGCCAGCAGTTTAGTTACCTACGAGCAGTACTTC. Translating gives CASSLVTYEQYF.

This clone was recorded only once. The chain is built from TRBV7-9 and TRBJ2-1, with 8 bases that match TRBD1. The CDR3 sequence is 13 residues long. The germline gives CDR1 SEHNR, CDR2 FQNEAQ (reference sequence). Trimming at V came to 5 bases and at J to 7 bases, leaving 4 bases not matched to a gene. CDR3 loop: CASSLQGGNEQFF. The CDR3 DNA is TGTGCCAGCAGCCTACAGGGGGGTAATGAGCAGTTCTTC.

The CDR3 DNA reads TGTGCCAGTAGCAGGCCTGCTGAAGCTTTCTTT. Encoded protein: CASSRPAEAFF. This chain links TRBV19 with TRBJ1-1; D uncertain. Germline V gene sequence: CDR1 LNHDA, CDR2 SQIVND (reference sequence). Trimming took off 6 bases at V and 6 bases at J, with 8 bases between the two ends. This CDR3 has 11 amino acids.

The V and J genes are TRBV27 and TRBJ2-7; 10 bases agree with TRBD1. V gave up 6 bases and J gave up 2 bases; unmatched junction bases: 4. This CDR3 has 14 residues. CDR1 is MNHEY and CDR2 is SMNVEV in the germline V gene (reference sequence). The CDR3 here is CASRRQGAPYEQYF. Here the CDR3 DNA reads TGTGCCAGCAGACGACAGGGGGCTCCCTACGAGCAGTACTTC.

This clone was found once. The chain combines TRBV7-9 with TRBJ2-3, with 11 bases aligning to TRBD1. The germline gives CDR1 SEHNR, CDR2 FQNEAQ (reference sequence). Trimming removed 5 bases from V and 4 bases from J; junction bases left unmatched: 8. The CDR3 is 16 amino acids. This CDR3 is CASSPVTGQGADTQYF. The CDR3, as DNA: TGTGCCAGCAGCCCGGTCACGGGACAGGGGGCAGATACGCAGTATTTT. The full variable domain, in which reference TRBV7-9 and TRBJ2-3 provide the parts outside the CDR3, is DTGVSQNPRHKITKRGQNVTFRCDPISEHNRLYWYRQTLGQGPEFLTYFQNEAQLEKSRLLSDRFSAERPKGSFSTLEIQRTEQGDSAMYLCASSPVTGQGADTQYFGPGTRLTVL.

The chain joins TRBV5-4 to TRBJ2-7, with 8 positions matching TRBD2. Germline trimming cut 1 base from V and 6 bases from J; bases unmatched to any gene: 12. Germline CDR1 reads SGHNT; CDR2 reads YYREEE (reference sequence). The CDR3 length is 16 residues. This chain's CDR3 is CASSLSGAGVRLEQYF. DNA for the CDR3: TGTGCCAGCAGCTTGAGTGGAGCGGGAGTTCGGCTCGAGCAGTACTTC.

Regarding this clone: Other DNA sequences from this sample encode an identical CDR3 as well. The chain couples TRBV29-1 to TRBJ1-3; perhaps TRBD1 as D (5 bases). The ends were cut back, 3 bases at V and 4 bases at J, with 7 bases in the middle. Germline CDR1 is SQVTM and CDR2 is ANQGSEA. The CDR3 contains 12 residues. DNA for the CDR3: TGCAGCGTTGAGGGGCGGGGAAACACCATATATTTT. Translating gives CSVEGRGNTIYF.

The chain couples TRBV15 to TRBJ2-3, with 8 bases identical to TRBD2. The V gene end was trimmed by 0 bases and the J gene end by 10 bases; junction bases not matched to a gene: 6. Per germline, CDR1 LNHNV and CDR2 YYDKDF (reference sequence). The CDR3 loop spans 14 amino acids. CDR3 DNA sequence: TGTGCCACCAGCAGAGATGTGGGGACTAGAGCGCAGTATTTT. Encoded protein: CATSRDVGTRAQYF.

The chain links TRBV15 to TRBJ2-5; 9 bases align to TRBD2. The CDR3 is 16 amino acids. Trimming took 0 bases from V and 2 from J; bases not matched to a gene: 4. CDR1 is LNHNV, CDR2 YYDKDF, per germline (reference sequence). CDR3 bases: TGTGCCACCAGCAGAGATTTGGCGGGAGGGCAAGAGACCCAGTACTTC. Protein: CATSRDLAGGQETQYF. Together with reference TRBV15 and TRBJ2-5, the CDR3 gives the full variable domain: DAMVIQNPRYQVTQFGKPVTLSCSQTLNHNVMYWYQQKSSQAPKLLFHYYDKDFNNEADTPDNFQSRRPNTSFCFLDIRSPGLGDTAMYLCATSRDLAGGQETQYFGPGTRLLVL.

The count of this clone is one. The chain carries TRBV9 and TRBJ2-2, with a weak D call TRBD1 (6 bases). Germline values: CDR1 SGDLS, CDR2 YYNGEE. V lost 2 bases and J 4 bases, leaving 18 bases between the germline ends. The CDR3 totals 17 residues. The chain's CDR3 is CASSVQIDGQLTGELFF. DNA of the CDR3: TGTGCCAGCAGCGTCCAGATCGATGGACAGCTCACCGGGGAGCTGTTTTTT.

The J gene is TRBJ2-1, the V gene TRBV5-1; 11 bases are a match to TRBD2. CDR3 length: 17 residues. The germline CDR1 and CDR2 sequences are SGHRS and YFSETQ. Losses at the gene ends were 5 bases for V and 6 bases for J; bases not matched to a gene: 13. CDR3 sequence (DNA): TGCGCCAGCAGACGCTCTTCAATAGCGGGAGGGCCCAATGAGCAGTTCTTC. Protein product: CASRRSSIAGGPNEQFF.

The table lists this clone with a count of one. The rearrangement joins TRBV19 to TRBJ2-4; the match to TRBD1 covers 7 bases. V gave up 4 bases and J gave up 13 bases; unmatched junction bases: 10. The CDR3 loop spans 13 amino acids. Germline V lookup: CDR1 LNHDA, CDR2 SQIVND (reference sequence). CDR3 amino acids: CASSRNDRVLQYF. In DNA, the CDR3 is TGTGCCAGTAGTAGAAACGACAGGGTTTTACAGTACTTC.

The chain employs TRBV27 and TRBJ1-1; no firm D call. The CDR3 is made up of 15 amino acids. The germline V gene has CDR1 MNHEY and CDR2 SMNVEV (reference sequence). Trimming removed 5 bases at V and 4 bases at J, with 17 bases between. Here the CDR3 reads CASSTRPRGSTEAFF. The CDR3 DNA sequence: TGTGCCAGCAGTACCCGGCCCCGAGGAAGCACTGAAGCTTTCTTT.

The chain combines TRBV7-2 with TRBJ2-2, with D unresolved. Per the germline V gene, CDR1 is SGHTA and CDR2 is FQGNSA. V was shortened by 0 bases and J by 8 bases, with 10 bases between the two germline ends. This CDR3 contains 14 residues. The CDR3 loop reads CASSLAGIRGELFF. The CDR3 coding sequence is TGTGCCAGCAGCTTAGCCGGTATCCGGGGGGAGCTGTTTTTT.

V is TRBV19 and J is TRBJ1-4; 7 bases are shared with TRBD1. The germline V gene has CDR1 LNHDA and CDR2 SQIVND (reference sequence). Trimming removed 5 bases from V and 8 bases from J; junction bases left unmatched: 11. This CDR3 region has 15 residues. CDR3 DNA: TGTGCCAGTAGTCCGCGGACAGGAATGGAAGAAAAACTGTTTTTT. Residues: CASSPRTGMEEKLFF.

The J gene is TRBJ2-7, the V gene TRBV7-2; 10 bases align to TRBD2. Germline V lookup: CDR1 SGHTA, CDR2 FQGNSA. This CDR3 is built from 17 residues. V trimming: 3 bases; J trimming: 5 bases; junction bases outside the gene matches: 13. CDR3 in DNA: TGTGCCAGCAGCTTGTGGCTAGCGGGAGAGCCTGGGGACGAGCAGTACTTC. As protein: CASSLWLAGEPGDEQYF.

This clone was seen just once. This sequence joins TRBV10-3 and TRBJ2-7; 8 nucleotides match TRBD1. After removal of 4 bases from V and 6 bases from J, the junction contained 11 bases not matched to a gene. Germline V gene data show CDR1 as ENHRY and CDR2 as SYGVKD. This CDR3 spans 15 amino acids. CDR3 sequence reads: CAISGTAGGRGEQYF. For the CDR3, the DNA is TGTGCCATCAGTGGCACCGCAGGGGGCAGAGGCGAGCAGTACTTC.

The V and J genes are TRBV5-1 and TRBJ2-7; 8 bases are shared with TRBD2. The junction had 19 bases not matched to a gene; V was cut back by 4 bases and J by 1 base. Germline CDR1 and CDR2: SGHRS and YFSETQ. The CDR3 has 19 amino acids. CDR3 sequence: CASSITPSGLEYRSYEQYF. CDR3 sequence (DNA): TGCGCCAGCAGCATCACTCCCTCGGGACTAGAATACCGATCCTACGAGCAGTACTTC. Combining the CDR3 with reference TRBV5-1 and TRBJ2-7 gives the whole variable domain KAGVTQTPRYLIKTRGQQVTLSCSPISGHRSVSWYQQTPGQGLQFLFEYFSETQRNKGNFPGRFSGRQFSNSRSEMNVSTLELGDSALYLCASSITPSGLEYRSYEQYFGPGTRLTVT.

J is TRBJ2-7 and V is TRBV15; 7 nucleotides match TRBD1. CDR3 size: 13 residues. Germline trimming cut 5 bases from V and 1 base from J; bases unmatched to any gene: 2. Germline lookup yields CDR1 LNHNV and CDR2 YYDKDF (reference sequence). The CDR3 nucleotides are TGTGCCACCAGCTCGGGACAGTCCTACGAGCAGTACTTC. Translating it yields CATSSGQSYEQYF.

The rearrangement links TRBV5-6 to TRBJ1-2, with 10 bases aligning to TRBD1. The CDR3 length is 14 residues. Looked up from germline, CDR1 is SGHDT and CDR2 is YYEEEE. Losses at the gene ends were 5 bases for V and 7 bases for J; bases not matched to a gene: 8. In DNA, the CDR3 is TGTGCCAGCAGGCGTGACAGGGGGCTAGGTGGCTACACCTTC. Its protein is CASRRDRGLGGYTF.

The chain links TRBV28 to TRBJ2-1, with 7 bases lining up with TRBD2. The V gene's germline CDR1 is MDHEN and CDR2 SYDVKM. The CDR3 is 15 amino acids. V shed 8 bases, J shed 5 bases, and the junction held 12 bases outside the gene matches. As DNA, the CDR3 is TGTGCCAGCCTACCCCTAGGACTAGGCGACAATGAGCAGTTCTTC. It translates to CASLPLGLGDNEQFF.

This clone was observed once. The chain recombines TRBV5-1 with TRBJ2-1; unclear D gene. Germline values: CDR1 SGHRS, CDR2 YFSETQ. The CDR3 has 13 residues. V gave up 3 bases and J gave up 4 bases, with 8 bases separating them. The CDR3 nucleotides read TGCGCCAGCAGCTCACTAAAATACAATGAGCAGTTCTTC. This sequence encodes CASSSLKYNEQFF.

CDR3: CASSSGVRDSDEQFF. As DNA, the CDR3 is TGTGCCAGCAGTTCGGGAGTCCGGGACAGCGATGAGCAGTTCTTC. The gene calls are TRBV27 and TRBJ2-1; maybe TRBD1 (7 bases). V lost 4 bases and J 8 bases, leaving 18 bases between the germline ends. Germline CDR1 is MNHEY and CDR2 is SMNVEV (reference sequence). The length of the CDR3 is 15 residues.

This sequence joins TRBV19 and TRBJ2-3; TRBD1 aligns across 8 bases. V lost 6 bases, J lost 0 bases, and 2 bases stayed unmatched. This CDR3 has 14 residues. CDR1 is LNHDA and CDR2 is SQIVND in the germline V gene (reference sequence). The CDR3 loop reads CASRGTGSTDTQYF. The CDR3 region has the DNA TGTGCCAGTAGGGGGACAGGTAGCACAGATACGCAGTATTTT.

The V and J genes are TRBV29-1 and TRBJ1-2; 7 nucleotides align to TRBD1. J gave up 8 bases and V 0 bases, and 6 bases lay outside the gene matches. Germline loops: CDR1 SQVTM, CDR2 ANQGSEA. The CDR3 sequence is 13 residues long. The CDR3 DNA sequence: TGCAGCGTTGAAGACAGGGGGATTCGGGGCTACACCTTC. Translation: CSVEDRGIRGYTF.

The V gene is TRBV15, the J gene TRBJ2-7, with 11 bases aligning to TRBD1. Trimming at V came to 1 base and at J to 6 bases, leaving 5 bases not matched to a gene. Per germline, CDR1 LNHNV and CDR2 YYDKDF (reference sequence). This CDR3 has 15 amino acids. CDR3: CATSRGTGGESEQYF. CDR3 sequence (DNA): TGTGCCACCAGCAGAGGGACAGGGGGCGAGTCCGAGCAGTACTTC.

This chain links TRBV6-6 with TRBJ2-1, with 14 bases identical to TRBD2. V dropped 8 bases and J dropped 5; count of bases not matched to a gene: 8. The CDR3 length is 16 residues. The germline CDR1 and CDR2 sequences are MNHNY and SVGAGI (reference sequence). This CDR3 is CASGGLAGELHNEQFF. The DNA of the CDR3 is TGTGCCAGCGGGGGACTAGCGGGAGAACTCCACAATGAGCAGTTCTTC.

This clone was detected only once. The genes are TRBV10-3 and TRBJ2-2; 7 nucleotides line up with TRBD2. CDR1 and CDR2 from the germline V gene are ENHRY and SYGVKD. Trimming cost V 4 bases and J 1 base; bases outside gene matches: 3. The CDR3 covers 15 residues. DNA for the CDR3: TGTGCCATCAGTGTTGGCGGGAGGAACACCGGGGAGCTGTTTTTT. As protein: CAISVGGRNTGELFF.

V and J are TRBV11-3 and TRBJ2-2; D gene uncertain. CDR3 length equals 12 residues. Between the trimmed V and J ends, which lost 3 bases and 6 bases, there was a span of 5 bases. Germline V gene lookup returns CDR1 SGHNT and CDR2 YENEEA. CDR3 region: CASSFNSGELFF. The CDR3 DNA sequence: TGTGCCAGCAGCTTTAATTCCGGGGAGCTGTTTTTT.

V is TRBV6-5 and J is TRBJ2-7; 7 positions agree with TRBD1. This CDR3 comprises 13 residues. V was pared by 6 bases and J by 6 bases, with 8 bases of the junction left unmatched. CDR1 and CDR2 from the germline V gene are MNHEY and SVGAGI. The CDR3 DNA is TGTGCCAGCAGCGACAGGGTGGGGGCCGAGCAGTACTTC. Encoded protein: CASSDRVGAEQYF.

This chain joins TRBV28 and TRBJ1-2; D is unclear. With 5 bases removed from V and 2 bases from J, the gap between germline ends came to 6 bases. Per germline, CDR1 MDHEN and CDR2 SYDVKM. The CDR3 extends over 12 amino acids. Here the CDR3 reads CASSPMNYGYTF. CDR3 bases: TGTGCCAGCAGTCCAATGAACTATGGCTACACCTTC.